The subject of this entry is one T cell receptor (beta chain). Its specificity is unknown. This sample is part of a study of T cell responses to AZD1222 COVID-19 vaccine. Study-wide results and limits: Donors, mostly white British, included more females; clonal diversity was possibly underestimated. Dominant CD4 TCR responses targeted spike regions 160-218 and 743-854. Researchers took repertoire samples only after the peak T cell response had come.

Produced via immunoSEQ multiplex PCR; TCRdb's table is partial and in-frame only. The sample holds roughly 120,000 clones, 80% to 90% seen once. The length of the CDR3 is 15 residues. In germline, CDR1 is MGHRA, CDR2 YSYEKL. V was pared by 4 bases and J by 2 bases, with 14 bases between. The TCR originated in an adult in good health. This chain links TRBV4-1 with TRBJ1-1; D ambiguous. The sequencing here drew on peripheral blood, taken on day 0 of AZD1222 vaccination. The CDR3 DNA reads TGCGCCAGCAGCCCCTCGTGGGCTTCCAACACTGAAGCTTTCTTT. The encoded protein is CASSPSWASNTEAFF.